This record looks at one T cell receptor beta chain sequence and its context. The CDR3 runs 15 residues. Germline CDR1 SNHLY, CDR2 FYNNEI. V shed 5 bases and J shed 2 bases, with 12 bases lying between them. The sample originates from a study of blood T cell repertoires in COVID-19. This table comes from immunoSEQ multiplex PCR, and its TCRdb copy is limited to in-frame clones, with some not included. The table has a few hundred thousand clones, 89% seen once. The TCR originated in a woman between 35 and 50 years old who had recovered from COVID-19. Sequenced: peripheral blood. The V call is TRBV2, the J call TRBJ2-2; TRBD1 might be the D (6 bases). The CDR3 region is CASSLKQGNTGELFF. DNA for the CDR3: TGTGCCAGCAGTCTCAAACAGGGAAACACCGGGGAGCTGTTTTTT.